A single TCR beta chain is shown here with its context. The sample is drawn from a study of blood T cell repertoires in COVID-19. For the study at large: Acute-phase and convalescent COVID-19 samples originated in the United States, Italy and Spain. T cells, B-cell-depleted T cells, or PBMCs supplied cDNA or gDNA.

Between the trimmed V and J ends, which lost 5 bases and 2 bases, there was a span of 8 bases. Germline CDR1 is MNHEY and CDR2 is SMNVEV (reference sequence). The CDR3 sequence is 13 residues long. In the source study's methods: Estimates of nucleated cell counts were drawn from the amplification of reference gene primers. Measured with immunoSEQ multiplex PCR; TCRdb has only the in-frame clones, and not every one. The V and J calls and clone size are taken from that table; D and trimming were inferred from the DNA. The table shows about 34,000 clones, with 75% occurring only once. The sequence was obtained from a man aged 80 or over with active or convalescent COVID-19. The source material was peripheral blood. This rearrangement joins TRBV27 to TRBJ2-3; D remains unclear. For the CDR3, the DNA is TGTGCCAGCAGTCCCTACCACACAGATACGCAGTATTTT. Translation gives CASSPYHTDTQYF.